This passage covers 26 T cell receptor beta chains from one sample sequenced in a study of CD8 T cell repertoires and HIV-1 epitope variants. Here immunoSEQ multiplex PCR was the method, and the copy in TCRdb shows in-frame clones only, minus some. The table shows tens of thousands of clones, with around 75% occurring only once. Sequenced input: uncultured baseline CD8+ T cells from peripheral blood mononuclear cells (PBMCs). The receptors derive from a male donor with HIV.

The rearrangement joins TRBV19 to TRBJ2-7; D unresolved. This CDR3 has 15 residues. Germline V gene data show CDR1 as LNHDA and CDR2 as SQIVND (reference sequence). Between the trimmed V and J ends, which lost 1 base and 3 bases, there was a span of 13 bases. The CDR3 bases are TGTGCCAGTAGTATAGGTGGCTATCCCCTCTACGAGCAGTACTTC. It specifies CASSIGGYPLYEQYF.

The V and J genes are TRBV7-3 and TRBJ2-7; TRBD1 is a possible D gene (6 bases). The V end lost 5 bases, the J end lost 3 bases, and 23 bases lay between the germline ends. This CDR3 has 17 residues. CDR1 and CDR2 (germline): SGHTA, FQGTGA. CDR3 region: CASSPKGLPGQIYEQYF. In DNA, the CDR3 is TGTGCCAGCAGCCCAAAGGGCCTACCGGGACAAATCTACGAGCAGTACTTC.

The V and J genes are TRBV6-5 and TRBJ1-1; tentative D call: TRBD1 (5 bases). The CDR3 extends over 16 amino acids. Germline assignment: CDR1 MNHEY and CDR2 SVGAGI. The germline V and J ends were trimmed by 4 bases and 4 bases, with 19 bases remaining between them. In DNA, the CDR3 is TGTGCCAGCAGTTTAGCCCTCGGGTGGGGGGGCACTGAAGCTTTCTTT. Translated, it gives CASSLALGWGGTEAFF.

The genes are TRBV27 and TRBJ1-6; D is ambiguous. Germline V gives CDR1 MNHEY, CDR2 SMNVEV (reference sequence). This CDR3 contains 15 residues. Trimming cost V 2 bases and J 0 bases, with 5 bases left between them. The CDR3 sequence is CASSLESSYNSPLHF. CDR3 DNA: TGTGCCAGCAGTTTAGAGAGCTCCTATAATTCACCCCTCCACTTT.

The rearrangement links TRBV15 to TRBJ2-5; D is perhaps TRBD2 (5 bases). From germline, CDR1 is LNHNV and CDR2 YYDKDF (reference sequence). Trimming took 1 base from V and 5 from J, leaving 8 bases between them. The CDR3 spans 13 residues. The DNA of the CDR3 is TGTGCCACCAGCAGAGGGCCGGGGGAGACCCAGTACTTC. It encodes CATSRGPGETQYF. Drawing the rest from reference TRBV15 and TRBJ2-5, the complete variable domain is DAMVIQNPRYQVTQFGKPVTLSCSQTLNHNVMYWYQQKSSQAPKLLFHYYDKDFNNEADTPDNFQSRRPNTSFCFLDIRSPGLGDTAMYLCATSRGPGETQYFGPGTRLLVL.

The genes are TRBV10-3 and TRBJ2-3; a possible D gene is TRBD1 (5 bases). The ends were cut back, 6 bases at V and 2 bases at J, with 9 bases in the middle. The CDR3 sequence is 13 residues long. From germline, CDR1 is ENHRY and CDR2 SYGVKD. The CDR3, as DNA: TGTGCCATCAGCTCAGGGTTCACAGATACGCAGTATTTT. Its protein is CAISSGFTDTQYF.

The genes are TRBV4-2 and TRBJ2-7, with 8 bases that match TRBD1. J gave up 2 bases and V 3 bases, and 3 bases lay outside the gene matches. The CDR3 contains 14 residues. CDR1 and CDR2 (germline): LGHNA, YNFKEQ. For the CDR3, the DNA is TGTGCCAGCAGCCATCAACAGGGGGCCTACGAGCAGTACTTC. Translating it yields CASSHQQGAYEQYF.

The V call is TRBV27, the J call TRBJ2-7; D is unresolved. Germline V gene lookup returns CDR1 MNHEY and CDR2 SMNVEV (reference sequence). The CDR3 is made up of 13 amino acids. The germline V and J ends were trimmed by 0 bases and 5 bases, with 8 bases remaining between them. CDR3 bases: TGTGCCAGCAGTTTATCACAGTCCCACGAGCAGTACTTC. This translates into CASSLSQSHEQYF.

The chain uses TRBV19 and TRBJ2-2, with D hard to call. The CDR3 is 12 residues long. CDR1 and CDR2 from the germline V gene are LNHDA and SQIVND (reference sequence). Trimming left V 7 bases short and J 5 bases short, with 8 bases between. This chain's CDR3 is CASKTRTGELFF. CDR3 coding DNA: TGTGCCAGTAAAACAAGGACCGGGGAGCTGTTTTTT. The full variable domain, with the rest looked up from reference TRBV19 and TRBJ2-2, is DGGITQSPKYLFRKEGQNVTLSCEQNLNHDAMYWYRQDPGQGLRLIYYSQIVNDFQKGDIAEGYSVSREKKESFPLTVTSAQKNPTAFYLCASKTRTGELFFGEGSRLTVL.

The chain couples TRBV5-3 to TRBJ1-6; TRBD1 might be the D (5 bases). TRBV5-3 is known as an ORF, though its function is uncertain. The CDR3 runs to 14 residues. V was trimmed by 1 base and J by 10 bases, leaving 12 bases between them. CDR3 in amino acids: CARSLPGKESPLHF. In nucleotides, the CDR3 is TGTGCCAGAAGCTTGCCAGGGAAAGAATCACCCCTCCACTTT.

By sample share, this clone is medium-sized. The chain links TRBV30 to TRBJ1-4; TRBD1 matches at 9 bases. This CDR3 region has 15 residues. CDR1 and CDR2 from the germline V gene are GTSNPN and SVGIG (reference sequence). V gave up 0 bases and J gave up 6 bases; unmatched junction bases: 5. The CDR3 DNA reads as TGTGCCTGGAGTGTACCGGACAGGGGAGATGAAAAACTGTTTTTT. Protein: CAWSVPDRGDEKLFF. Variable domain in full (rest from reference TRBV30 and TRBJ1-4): SQTIHQWPATLVQPVGSPLSLECTVEGTSNPNLYWYRQAAGRGLQLLFYSVGIGQISSEVPQNLSASRPQDRQFILSSKKLLLSDSGFYLCAWSVPDRGDEKLFFGSGTQLSVL.

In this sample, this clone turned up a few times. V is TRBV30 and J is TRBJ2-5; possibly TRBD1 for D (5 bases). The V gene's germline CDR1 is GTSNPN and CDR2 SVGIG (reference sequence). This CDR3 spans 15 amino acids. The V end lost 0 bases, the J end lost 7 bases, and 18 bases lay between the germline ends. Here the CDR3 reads CAWSVNRQGPGTQYF. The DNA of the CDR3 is TGTGCCTGGAGTGTAAATAGGCAGGGCCCAGGGACCCAGTACTTC.

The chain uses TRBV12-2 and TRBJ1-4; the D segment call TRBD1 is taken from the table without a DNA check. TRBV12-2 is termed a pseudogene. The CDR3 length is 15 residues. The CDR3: CASRSFRGANEKLFF. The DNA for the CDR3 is TGTGCAAGTCGCAGCTTCAGGGGGGCTAATGAAAAACTGTTTTTT.

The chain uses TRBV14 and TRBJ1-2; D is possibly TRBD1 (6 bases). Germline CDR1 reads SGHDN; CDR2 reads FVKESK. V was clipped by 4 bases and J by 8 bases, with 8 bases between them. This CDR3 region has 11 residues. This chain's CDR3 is CASSPGEGYTF. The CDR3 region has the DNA TGTGCCAGCAGCCCAGGGGAAGGCTACACCTTC.

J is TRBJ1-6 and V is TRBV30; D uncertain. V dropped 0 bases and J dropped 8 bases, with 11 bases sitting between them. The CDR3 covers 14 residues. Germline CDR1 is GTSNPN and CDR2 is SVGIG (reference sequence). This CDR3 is CAWSVVGRDSPLHF. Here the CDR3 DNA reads TGTGCCTGGAGTGTGGTAGGGAGGGATTCACCCCTCCACTTT.

CDR3 sequence: CASTRTGDGYTF. CDR3 nucleotide sequence: TGTGCCAGCACTCGCACAGGGGATGGCTACACCTTC. The chain recombines TRBV6-5 with TRBJ1-2; TRBD1 matches 7 bases. After removal of 7 bases from V and 6 bases from J, the junction contained 5 bases not matched to a gene. The CDR3 covers 12 residues. CDR1 and CDR2 (germline): MNHEY, SVGAGI.

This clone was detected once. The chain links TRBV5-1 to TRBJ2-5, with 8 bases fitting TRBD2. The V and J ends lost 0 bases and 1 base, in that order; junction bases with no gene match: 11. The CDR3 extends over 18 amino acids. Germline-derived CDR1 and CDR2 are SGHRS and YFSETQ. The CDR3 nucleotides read TGCGCCAGCAGCTTGGGATTCGCGGGAGGCGGAGGCCAAGAGACCCAGTACTTC. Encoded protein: CASSLGFAGGGGQETQYF.

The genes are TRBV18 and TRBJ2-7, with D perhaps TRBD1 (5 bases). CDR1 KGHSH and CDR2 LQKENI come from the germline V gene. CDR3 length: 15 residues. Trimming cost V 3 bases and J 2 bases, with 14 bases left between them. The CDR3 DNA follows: TGTGCCAGCTCACCCCAGGGATCATCCGCCTACGAGCAGTACTTC. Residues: CASSPQGSSAYEQYF.

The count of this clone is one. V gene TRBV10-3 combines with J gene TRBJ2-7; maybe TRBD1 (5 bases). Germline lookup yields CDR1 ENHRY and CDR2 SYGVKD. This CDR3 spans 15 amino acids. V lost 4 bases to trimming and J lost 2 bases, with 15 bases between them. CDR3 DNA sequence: TGTGCCATCAGTGCCCCCCCACAGGACACCTACGAGCAGTACTTC. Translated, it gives CAISAPPQDTYEQYF.

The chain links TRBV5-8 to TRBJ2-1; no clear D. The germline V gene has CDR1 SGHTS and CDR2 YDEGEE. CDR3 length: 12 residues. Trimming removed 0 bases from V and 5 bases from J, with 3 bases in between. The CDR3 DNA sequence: TGTGCCAGCAGCTTGGGAGACAATGAGCAGTTCTTC. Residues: CASSLGDNEQFF.

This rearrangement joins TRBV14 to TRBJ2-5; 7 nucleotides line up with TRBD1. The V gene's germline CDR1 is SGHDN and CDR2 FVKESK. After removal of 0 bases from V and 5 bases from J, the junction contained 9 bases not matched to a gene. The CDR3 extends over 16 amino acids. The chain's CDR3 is CASSQDKKGAWETQYF. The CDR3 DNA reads TGTGCCAGCAGCCAAGATAAGAAGGGGGCATGGGAGACCCAGTACTTC.

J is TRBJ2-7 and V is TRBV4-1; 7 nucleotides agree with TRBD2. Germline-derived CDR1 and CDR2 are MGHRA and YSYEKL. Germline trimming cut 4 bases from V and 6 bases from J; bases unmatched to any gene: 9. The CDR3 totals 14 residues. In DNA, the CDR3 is TGCGCCAGCAGCCGGGAGGGGACTACGGTCGAGCAGTACTTC. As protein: CASSREGTTVEQYF.

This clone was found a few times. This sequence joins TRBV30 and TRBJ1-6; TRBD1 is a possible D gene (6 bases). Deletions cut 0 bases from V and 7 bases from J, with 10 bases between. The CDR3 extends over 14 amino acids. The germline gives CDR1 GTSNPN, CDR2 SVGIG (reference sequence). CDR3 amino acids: CAWSVGGGNSPLHF. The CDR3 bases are TGTGCCTGGAGTGTTGGGGGGGGCAATTCACCCCTCCACTTT. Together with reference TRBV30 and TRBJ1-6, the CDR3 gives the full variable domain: SQTIHQWPATLVQPVGSPLSLECTVEGTSNPNLYWYRQAAGRGLQLLFYSVGIGQISSEVPQNLSASRPQDRQFILSSKKLLLSDSGFYLCAWSVGGGNSPLHFGNGTRLTVT.

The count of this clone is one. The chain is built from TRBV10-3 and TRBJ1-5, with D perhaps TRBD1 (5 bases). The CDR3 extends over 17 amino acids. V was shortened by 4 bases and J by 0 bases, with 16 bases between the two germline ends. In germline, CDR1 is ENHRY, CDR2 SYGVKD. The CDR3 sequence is CAISVAAGRDSNQPQHF. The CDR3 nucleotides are TGTGCCATCAGTGTGGCGGCGGGACGCGATAGCAATCAGCCCCAGCATTTT.

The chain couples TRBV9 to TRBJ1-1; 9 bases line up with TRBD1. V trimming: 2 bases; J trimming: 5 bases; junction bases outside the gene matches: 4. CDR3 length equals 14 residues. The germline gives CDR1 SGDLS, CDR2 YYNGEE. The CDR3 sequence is CASSVGTGRTEAFF. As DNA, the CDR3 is TGTGCCAGCAGCGTTGGGACAGGGCGAACTGAAGCTTTCTTT.

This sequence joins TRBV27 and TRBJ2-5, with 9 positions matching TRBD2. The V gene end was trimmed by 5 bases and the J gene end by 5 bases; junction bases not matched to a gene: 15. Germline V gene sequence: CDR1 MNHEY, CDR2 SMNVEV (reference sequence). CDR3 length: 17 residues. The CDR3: CASSTMGGLAMEETQYF. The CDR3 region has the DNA TGTGCCAGCAGTACTATGGGAGGACTAGCGATGGAGGAGACCCAGTACTTC.